This T cell receptor beta chain was recovered during a study of cytomegalovirus exposure and HLA in healthy donors. Study conclusions and caveats: Earlier findings revealed that most TCR beta V segments proved productive either about 87% or about 30% of the time.

As concerns this clone: Its antigen is unknown.

In the PCR, 60 Vbeta and 13 Jbeta primers were used. The protocol was immunoSEQ multiplex PCR, while the TCRdb copy is restricted to in-frame clones and leaves out a portion. The sample comprises some 140,000 clones, roughly 80% of which are singletons, and about 2.2% rests with the top ten. The sequenced sample consisted of PBMCs. This TCR came from a man aged 25-45 years in good health and CMV-seronegative.

CDR3 coding DNA: TGTGCCAGCAGCTTAGCGGCGGAAAATTCACCCCTCCACTTT. Residues: CASSLAAENSPLHF. This chain uses TRBV13 with TRBJ1-6; no definite D call. The V gene lost 1 base and the J gene lost 7 bases, with 8 bases spanning the gap. CDR3 size: 14 residues. CDR1 is PRHDT, CDR2 FYEKMQ, per germline (reference sequence).